These 25 T cell receptor beta chains share one sample of origin, sequenced in a study of OX40 agonist ivuxolimab in advanced cancers. Sequencing was performed with immunoSEQ multiplex PCR; in TCRdb, only in-frame clones are kept and a portion is missing. Here the sample spans about 86,000 clones, about 90% being singletons. The sample in question was CD4+ or CD8+ T cells sorted from blood, obtained in a trial of the OX40 agonist ivuxolimab. Receptors were obtained from an adult with an advanced solid tumor such as melanoma, head and neck, liver or kidney cancer.

J is TRBJ1-2 and V is TRBV19, with D tentatively TRBD1 (6 bases). Germline V gene sequence: CDR1 LNHDA, CDR2 SQIVND (reference sequence). There are 13 residues in the CDR3. V dropped 1 base and J dropped 6 bases, with 9 bases sitting between them. The CDR3 DNA reads as TGTGCCAGTAGTATAGGCACAGGGCATGGCTACACCTTC. It translates to CASSIGTGHGYTF.

This clone came up a few times. The chain combines TRBV2 with TRBJ1-1; D is uncertain. Trimming removed 10 bases at V and 4 bases at J, with 10 bases between. CDR1 and CDR2 (germline): SNHLY, FYNNEI. The CDR3 runs 11 residues. The CDR3 loop is CATIFGTEAFF. CDR3 nucleotide sequence: TGTGCCACTATCTTCGGCACTGAAGCTTTCTTT.

The chain links TRBV27 to TRBJ1-1, with TRBD1 matching over 7 bases. V was clipped by 6 bases and J by 5 bases; unmatched bases: 6. The CDR3 length is 13 residues. Germline CDR1 MNHEY, CDR2 SMNVEV (reference sequence). The CDR3 sequence is CASSRQGKTEAFF. The CDR3 coding sequence is TGTGCCAGCAGCAGACAGGGTAAGACTGAAGCTTTCTTT.

This chain uses TRBV25-1 with TRBJ2-7, with D unclear. This CDR3 comprises 16 residues. V lost 1 base, J lost 3 bases, and 16 bases lay in between. The germline V gene has CDR1 MGHDK and CDR2 SYGVNS. The CDR3 spells CASSESGKNPLYEQYF. In DNA form, the CDR3 reads TGTGCCAGCAGTGAATCCGGCAAAAACCCCCTCTACGAGCAGTACTTC.

The chain employs TRBV5-8 and TRBJ2-5; TRBD2 matches at 13 bases. The CDR3 has 16 amino acids. The germline CDR1 and CDR2 sequences are SGHTS and YDEGEE. J gave up 1 base and V 5 bases, and 5 bases lay outside the gene matches. CDR3 nucleotides: TGTGCCAGCAGTAGAGGGACTAGCGGGACCCAAGAGACCCAGTACTTC. It translates to CASSRGTSGTQETQYF.

V and J are TRBV7-9 and TRBJ2-7; no firm D call. V was clipped by 1 base and J by 7 bases, with 17 bases between them. The CDR3 has 15 residues. CDR1 and CDR2 (germline): SEHNR, FQNEAQ (reference sequence). The CDR3 spells CASSLGVLAMREQYF. CDR3 nucleotides: TGTGCCAGCAGCTTAGGGGTATTAGCAATGAGGGAGCAGTACTTC.

The chain combines TRBV6-5 with TRBJ1-1; D unclear. Germline V CDR1 and CDR2: MNHEY, SVGAGI. V was shortened by 7 bases and J by 3 bases, with 15 bases between the two germline ends. CDR3 length: 14 amino acids. CDR3 region: CASMFGFGDTEAFF. The CDR3 DNA sequence: TGTGCCAGCATGTTTGGGTTCGGGGACACTGAAGCTTTCTTT.

The genes are TRBV7-3 and TRBJ2-7, with no clear D. The CDR3 sequence is 13 residues long. The germline gives CDR1 SGHTA, CDR2 FQGTGA. V lost 5 bases and J 6 bases, leaving 14 bases between the germline ends. The CDR3 bases are TGTGCCAGCAGCCCGAGTCCTTCAGGCGAGCAGTACTTC. Its protein product is CASSPSPSGEQYF.

V and J are TRBV5-1 and TRBJ1-2, with 7 bases matching TRBD1. J lost 8 bases, V lost 3 bases, and 10 bases had no gene match. CDR3 size: 14 residues. CDR1 is SGHRS and CDR2 is YFSETQ in the germline V gene. This CDR3 reads CASSSFTGERGYTF. Here the CDR3 DNA reads TGCGCCAGCAGCTCCTTTACAGGGGAACGGGGCTACACCTTC.

The chain uses TRBV10-3 and TRBJ2-7; TRBD2 aligns across 8 bases. V was pared by 2 bases and J by 0 bases, with 6 bases of the junction left unmatched. CDR1 is ENHRY, CDR2 SYGVKD, per germline. The CDR3 contains 16 residues. The CDR3 coding sequence is TGTGCCATCAGTGAGAGTCTAGCGGGCAGCTCCTACGAGCAGTACTTC. It translates to CAISESLAGSSYEQYF.

The rearrangement links TRBV4-1 to TRBJ2-2, with a weak D call TRBD2 (5 bases). CDR3 length: 16 amino acids. With 4 bases removed from V and 4 bases from J, the gap between germline ends came to 16 bases. Germline CDR1 MGHRA, CDR2 YSYEKL. The CDR3: CASSRVPGSGTGELFF. Written as DNA, the CDR3 is TGCGCCAGCAGCCGGGTCCCGGGATCCGGCACCGGGGAGCTGTTTTTT.

This chain uses TRBV18 with TRBJ1-3; the D is unclear. CDR3 length: 14 residues. Looked up from germline, CDR1 is KGHSH and CDR2 is LQKENI. V shed 5 bases and J shed 2 bases, with 10 bases lying between them. The CDR3: CASSFNKAGNTIYF. CDR3 coding DNA: TGTGCCAGCTCATTCAACAAGGCTGGAAACACCATATATTTT.

The rearrangement uses TRBV30 and TRBJ1-4, with D tentatively TRBD1 (5 bases). CDR3 size: 15 residues. The germline CDR1 and CDR2 sequences are GTSNPN and SVGIG (reference sequence). V was clipped by 2 bases and J by 0 bases, with 10 bases between them. The chain's CDR3 is CAWSSRQTTNEKLFF. The DNA for the CDR3 is TGTGCCTGGAGTTCCCGACAGACAACTAATGAAAAACTGTTTTTT.

This clone occurred once. The rearrangement uses TRBV18 and TRBJ1-2; 7 nucleotides align to TRBD1. CDR1 and CDR2 (germline): KGHSH, LQKENI. Trimming cost V 4 bases and J 7 bases; bases outside gene matches: 3. The CDR3 has 12 amino acids. The CDR3 loop reads CASSRQGSGYTF. CDR3 in DNA: TGTGCCAGCTCACGACAGGGCTCTGGCTACACCTTC.

The V gene is TRBV15, the J gene TRBJ1-2; D unclear. V dropped 0 bases and J dropped 3 bases, with 17 bases sitting between them. This CDR3 comprises 17 residues. CDR1 and CDR2 (germline): LNHNV, YYDKDF (reference sequence). The CDR3 loop reads CATSRDWVEGFDYGYTF. CDR3 nucleotide sequence: TGTGCCACCAGCAGAGATTGGGTAGAAGGGTTCGACTATGGCTACACCTTC.

The chain uses TRBV19 and TRBJ2-5; no clear D gene. The V gene's germline CDR1 is LNHDA and CDR2 SQIVND (reference sequence). Deletions cut 5 bases from V and 9 bases from J, with 16 bases between. CDR3 length equals 13 residues. The CDR3 reads CASSSDLLVPQYF. CDR3 nucleotides: TGTGCCAGTAGTTCGGACCTGTTGGTGCCCCAGTACTTC. The whole variable domain, remainder taken from reference TRBV19 and TRBJ2-5, is DGGITQSPKYLFRKEGQNVTLSCEQNLNHDAMYWYRQDPGQGLRLIYYSQIVNDFQKGDIAEGYSVSREKKESFPLTVTSAQKNPTAFYLCASSSDLLVPQYFGPGTRLLVL.

The chain carries TRBV6-1 and TRBJ1-2; D is ambiguous. The CDR3 sequence is 13 residues long. Per the germline V gene, CDR1 is MNHNS and CDR2 is SASEGT. The V and J ends lost 4 bases and 6 bases respectively, with 12 bases between them. CDR3 coding DNA: TGTGCCAGCAGTGTCGCCGACGTTGATGGCTACACCTTC. This translates into CASSVADVDGYTF.

The chain couples TRBV27 to TRBJ1-3; D might be TRBD1 (6 bases). This CDR3 is built from 14 residues. Trimming pared 5 bases from V and 3 bases from J, leaving 11 bases between. The germline V gene has CDR1 MNHEY and CDR2 SMNVEV (reference sequence). The CDR3 protein is CASSPRGGGNTIYF. Here the CDR3 DNA reads TGTGCCAGCAGTCCCAGGGGTGGTGGAAACACCATATATTTT.

The V call is TRBV5-1, the J call TRBJ2-7, with TRBD2 matching over 7 bases. Germline CDR1 and CDR2: SGHRS and YFSETQ. The CDR3 spans 14 residues. The trim removed 2 bases at V and 4 bases at J, leaving 6 bases unmatched. The CDR3 nucleotides read TGCGCCAGCAGCTTAGTTACTAGCGATTACGAGCAGTACTTC. Protein sequence: CASSLVTSDYEQYF. The complete variable domain, with remaining parts taken from reference TRBV5-1 and TRBJ2-7, reads KAGVTQTPRYLIKTRGQQVTLSCSPISGHRSVSWYQQTPGQGLQFLFEYFSETQRNKGNFPGRFSGRQFSNSRSEMNVSTLELGDSALYLCASSLVTSDYEQYFGPGTRLTVT.

The CDR3: CASSVTGLSGNTIYF. In DNA, the CDR3 is TGTGCCAGCAGTGTGACAGGCCTCTCTGGAAACACCATATATTTT. The chain couples TRBV2 to TRBJ1-3, with D maybe TRBD1 (6 bases). The CDR3 is made up of 15 amino acids. Germline CDR1 and CDR2: SNHLY and FYNNEI. Deletions cut 4 bases from V and 0 bases from J, with 10 bases between.

This clone has only one observation. The CDR3 loop reads CASSKGTASSYEQYF. The CDR3 DNA reads as TGTGCCAGTAGTAAAGGGACAGCCAGCTCCTACGAGCAGTACTTC. V is TRBV19 and J is TRBJ2-7; 7 bases line up with TRBD1. The V segment lost 4 bases and the J segment 0 bases; nucleotides outside the gene matches: 6. The germline gives CDR1 LNHDA, CDR2 SQIVND (reference sequence). CDR3 length: 15 residues.

This clone came up once. The rearrangement joins TRBV19 to TRBJ2-3, with TRBD2 matching over 9 bases. The ends lost 3 bases at V and 5 bases at J; junction bases unmatched: 3. Germline V CDR1 and CDR2: LNHDA, SQIVND (reference sequence). The CDR3 extends over 14 amino acids. The chain's CDR3 is CASSMRAGGDTQYF. In DNA, the CDR3 is TGTGCCAGTAGTATGCGAGCGGGAGGAGATACGCAGTATTTT.

As to this clone: Other nucleotide sequences in the sample specify the same CDR3. This rearrangement joins TRBV4-1 to TRBJ2-2; 11 nucleotides agree with TRBD2. Germline CDR1 MGHRA, CDR2 YSYEKL. Germline trimming cut 0 bases from V and 1 base from J; bases unmatched to any gene: 4. The length of the CDR3 is 18 residues. CDR3: CASSQDKGLAVNTGELFF. DNA for the CDR3: TGCGCCAGCAGCCAAGATAAGGGACTAGCGGTGAACACCGGGGAGCTGTTTTTT.

The chain uses TRBV6-6 and TRBJ1-3; TRBD1 aligns across 7 bases. CDR3 size: 15 residues. Looked up from germline, CDR1 is MNHNY and CDR2 is SVGAGI (reference sequence). J lost 3 bases, V lost 7 bases, and 9 bases had no gene match. The DNA for the CDR3 is TGTGCCAGCACCTACCTACAGGGGTATGGAAACACCATATATTTT. Its protein product is CASTYLQGYGNTIYF.

V and J are TRBV6-5 and TRBJ2-7; TRBD2 is a possible D gene (7 bases). Trimming removed 7 bases from V and 2 bases from J, with 12 bases in between. This CDR3 spans 13 amino acids. CDR1 MNHEY and CDR2 SVGAGI come from the germline V gene. The CDR3 nucleotides read TGTGCCAGCACCAAGGGGGGGACCTACGAGCAGTACTTC. This encodes CASTKGGTYEQYF.